This T cell receptor beta chain derives from a study of T cells in localized non-small cell lung cancer. The study, taken as a whole, reports: Increased T cell density in blood showed an association with longer overall survival. Analysis by sequencing included only one tumor region, so heterogeneity remains possible. A median of around 60 of the top 100 tumor clones appeared in adjacent lung, which was paired and uninvolved.

The CDR3 is 18 residues long. Sequenced by immunoSEQ multiplex PCR; TCRdb stores in-frame clones only, minus some. The data contain thousands of clones, 35% to 55% of them seen just once; the ten biggest clones take up approximately 16%. With respect to this clone: Antigen: not known.

J is TRBJ2-3 and V is TRBV7-5; the D call in the table, TRBD2, was not verified against the DNA. TRBV7-5 is a documented pseudogene. This clonotype was obtained from a woman between 35 and 75 years old with stage II squamous cell lung carcinoma. The material sequenced was lung tumor tissue, taken before any cancer treatment. The CDR3 loop reads CASSASGGSTKYIDTQYF. The CDR3 region has the DNA TGTGCCAGCAGCGCTAGCGGGGGATCCACTAAATACATAGATACGCAGTATTTT.